This is a list of T cell receptor beta chains from one sample in a study of response to subunit inactivated influenza vaccine. TCRdb analysed the RT-PCR reads with MiXCR anew, one entry per CDR3 protein. Counted here are 500,000 to 600,000 distinct CDR3 sequences, about 15% occurring once; the ten biggest clones make up over 8.5%. Sequenced here: PBMCs from blood, sampled 12 days after vaccination. Receptors were obtained from a middle-aged man who received an inactivated influenza vaccine. The CDR3 runs from the conserved cysteine through the conserved F or W. The D gene is left open where the match is weak. Expanded clones are given a class, and other clones once, few, many or no size at all.

>TRBJ2-4|-|TRBV3-1|-
TGTGCCAGCAGCTTCCAGATAGGACCCAAAAACATTCAGTACTTC
CASSFQIGPKNIQYF
>TRBJ2-1|TRBD2|TRBV9|many
TGTGCCAGCAGCGAGGGGACTAGCGAAAATTACAATGAGCAGTTCTTC
CASSEGTSENYNEQFF
>TRBJ2-2|-|TRBV7-6|few
TGTGCCAGCAGACTGCCGGGGGGGGAGCTGTTTTTT
CASRLPGGELFF
>TRBJ1-1|TRBD1|TRBV11-2|-
TGTGCCAGCAGCTTAGACCGGGTAACAGGGGAGGCTTTCTTT
CASSLDRVTGEAFF
>TRBJ2-7|-|TRBV15|-
TGTGCCACCAGTTCGATCGGACAATACGAGCAGTACTTC
CATSSIGQYEQYF
>TRBJ2-1|TRBD2|TRBV20-1|few
TGCAGTGCTAGAGATCTGGGGACTAGCGGGACAAGCCACTCCTACAATGAGCAGTTCTTC
CSARDLGTSGTSHSYNEQFF
>TRBJ2-2|-|TRBV6-5|many
TGTGCCAGCAGTTACAAGGGTTTCGGGGAGCTGTTTTTT
CASSYKGFGELFF
>TRBJ1-2|TRBD1|TRBV20-1|few
TGCAGTGCTAGAGCAACCGGGACAGGGGGCGATGGCTACACCTTC
CSARATGTGGDGYTF
>TRBJ2-5|TRBD1|TRBV5-1|-
TGCGCCAGCAGGACAGGGGGACGAGAGACCCATTACTTC
CASRTGGRETHYF
>TRBJ2-5|-|TRBV14|few
TGTGCCAGCAGCCCTCGACGGTACCAAGAGACCCAGTACTTC
CASSPRRYQETQYF
>TRBJ2-1|-|TRBV27|-
TGTGCCACCGCTGGGGATTCTCCCCGCAATGAGCAGTTCTTC
CATAGDSPRNEQFF
>TRBJ2-1|TRBD2|TRBV6-5|few
TGTGCCAGCAGTTATGGGACTAGCGGGTGGAATGAGCAGTTCTTC
CASSYGTSGWNEQFF
>TRBJ2-5|-|TRBV7-8|-
TGTGCCAGCACCAGTCCCGGGGGCGGGCAAGAGACCCAGTACTTC
CASTSPGGGQETQYF
>TRBJ1-5|TRBD1|TRBV2|few
TGTGCCAGCAGTGAGCTGACAGGGGCAAATCAGCCCCAGCATTTT
CASSELTGANQPQHF
>TRBJ2-7|TRBD1|TRBV29-1|few
TGCAGCGTTGGGACCGACAGGGGGTACGAGCAGTACTTC
CSVGTDRGYEQYF
>TRBJ1-5|TRBD1|TRBV7-8|-
TGTGCCAGCAGCCCATGGACAGGAGACCTGTCTCAGCCCCAGCATTTT
CASSPWTGDLSQPQHF
>TRBJ2-5|TRBD2|TRBV12-3/TRBV12-4|many
TGTGCCAGCAGTCTAGGGATTAGCGGGACTCCAGAGACCCAGTACTTC
CASSLGISGTPETQYF
>TRBJ2-2|-|TRBV28|-
TGTGCCAGCAGTTTATACAGGGCTTACGGCGGGGAGCTGTTTTTT
CASSLYRAYGGELFF
>TRBJ2-2|-|TRBV2|few
TGTGCCAGCAGTTGGGACCGCGGCGGGGAGCTGTTTTTT
CASSWDRGGELFF
>TRBJ2-2|-|TRBV5-1|few
TGCGCCAGCAGCCCACAGACTAGAAACACCGGGGAGCTGTTTTTT
CASSPQTRNTGELFF
>TRBJ2-3|-|TRBV3-1|few
TGTGCCAGCAGCCTCTCGAGTGCGTACACAGATACGCAGTATTTT
CASSLSSAYTDTQYF
>TRBJ1-2|TRBD1|TRBV29-1|few
TGCAGCGTTGACGCCGCGGGACAGGGGGGTTCTGGCTACACCTTC
CSVDAAGQGGSGYTF
>TRBJ1-5|-|TRBV20-1|-
TGCAGTGCTAGAGTAGGGGGAGGCAATCAGCCCCAGCATTTT
CSARVGGGNQPQHF
>TRBJ2-3|TRBD2|TRBV7-2|few
TGTGCCAGCAGCTCCCTAGCGCGGGGGGGCACACCTGATACGCAGTATTTT
CASSSLARGGTPDTQYF
>TRBJ2-3|-|TRBV4-1|-
TGCGCCAGCAGCCAATGGACAGTAAGCACAGATACGCAGTATTTT
CASSQWTVSTDTQYF
>TRBJ2-7|TRBD1|TRBV12-3/TRBV12-4|-
TGTGCCAGCAGTTTCGGGGACAGGGATTCGTCCGAGCAGTACTTC
CASSFGDRDSSEQYF
>TRBJ1-1|-|TRBV20-1|-
TGCAGTGCTAGATTGGGACACCTGAACACTGAAGCTTTCTTT
CSARLGHLNTEAFF
>TRBJ2-7|TRBD1|TRBV11-2|few
TGTGCCAGCAGCCTTCATTTGACAGGGCTCATCGAGCAGTACTTC
CASSLHLTGLIEQYF
>TRBJ2-5|-|TRBV7-2|-
TGTGCCAGCAGCTTAAACGGCCTCCAAGAGACCCAGTACTTC
CASSLNGLQETQYF
>TRBJ2-4|-|TRBV29-1|-
TGCAGCGCCCAGGTGCTTGGCATTCAGTACTTC
CSAQVLGIQYF
>TRBJ1-2|TRBD1|TRBV30|-
TGTGCCTGGAATCGGGGACAGAGGGACTATGGCTACACCTTC
CAWNRGQRDYGYTF
>TRBJ2-2|-|TRBV6-5|few
TGTGCCAGCAGTTACTCGGGGGGCGGGAGCACCGGGGAGCTGTTTTTT
CASSYSGGGSTGELFF
>TRBJ2-7|-|TRBV18|-
TGTGCCAGCTCACCAGAGCCGGTCTACGAGCAGTACTTC
CASSPEPVYEQYF
>TRBJ2-1|TRBD2|TRBV5-4|few
TGTGCCAGCAGCTTGGCGAGCGGGGGGGCCATTTATAATGAGCAGTTCTTC
CASSLASGGAIYNEQFF
>TRBJ2-7|-|TRBV5-1|-
TGCGCCAGCACTGGGGGTTCCTCCTACGAGCAGTACTTC
CASTGGSSYEQYF
>TRBJ1-2|-|TRBV12-3/TRBV12-4|-
TGTGCCAGCAGTTTAACCCGGAGGGGTGATGGCTACACCTTC
CASSLTRRGDGYTF
>TRBJ2-7|-|TRBV10-3|-
TGTGCCATAACTGGTTCCGACCACGAGCAGTACTTC
CAITGSDHEQYF
>TRBJ2-3|-|TRBV25-1|-
TGTGCCAGCAGTGAATGGGGGACGGATGTCACAGATACGCAGTATTTT
CASSEWGTDVTDTQYF